Following are 6 T cell receptor beta chains from one sample sequenced in a study of PD-1 blockade in classical Hodgkin lymphoma. No patient escaped relapse after autologous stem cell transplantation, and brentuximab vedotin exposure varied. Purified CD4+ T cells were obtained from thawed PBMCs through magnetic negative selection. Assay: immunoSEQ multiplex PCR; the TCRdb copy retains only in-frame clones and omits some. The table has about 12,000 clones, 70% to 85% seen once. The sequences come from CD4+ T cells from blood, collected at baseline. Every receptor here comes from a human donor with classical Hodgkin lymphoma.

This sequence joins TRBV9 and TRBJ1-1; 8 nucleotides line up with TRBD1. J gave up 4 bases and V 1 base, and 6 bases lay outside the gene matches. Germline assignment: CDR1 SGDLS and CDR2 YYNGEE. The CDR3 length is 15 residues. CDR3 amino acids: CASSVTGQGGTEAFF. The CDR3 bases are TGTGCCAGCAGCGTAACCGGACAGGGCGGCACTGAAGCTTTCTTT.

This clone was counted a few times. This chain joins TRBV2 and TRBJ1-1; D gene unclear. The germline CDR1 and CDR2 sequences are SNHLY and FYNNEI. Trimming removed 4 bases from V and 5 bases from J, with 5 bases in between. The CDR3 is made up of 11 amino acids. The CDR3 nucleotides are TGTGCCAGCAGTGGTCGGACTGAAGCTTTCTTT. Its translation is CASSGRTEAFF.

This chain connects TRBV4-2 to TRBJ2-2; D is perhaps TRBD1 (5 bases). V lost 1 base and J lost 6, with 15 bases in between. The CDR3 length is 16 residues. CDR1 is LGHNA, CDR2 YNFKEQ, per germline. CDR3 in amino acids: CASSQAGRVFPGELFF. In DNA form, the CDR3 reads TGTGCCAGCAGCCAAGCCGGCAGGGTTTTTCCCGGGGAGCTGTTTTTT.

The chain couples TRBV9 to TRBJ2-2; 7 positions match TRBD2. The CDR3 sequence is 14 residues long. In germline, CDR1 is SGDLS, CDR2 YYNGEE. V trimming: 5 bases; J trimming: 6 bases; junction bases outside the gene matches: 7. The CDR3 spells CASRASGAAGELFF. The CDR3 nucleotides read TGTGCCAGCAGGGCCAGCGGGGCGGCCGGGGAGCTGTTTTTT. Full variable domain (rest looked up from reference TRBV9 and TRBJ2-2): DSGVTQTPKHLITATGQRVTLRCSPRSGDLSVYWYQQSLDQGLQFLIQYYNGEERAKGNILERFSAQQFPDLHSELNLSSLELGDSALYFCASRASGAAGELFFGEGSRLTVL.

This clone was picked up a small number of times. CDR3 loop: CAISGVYGYTF. The CDR3, as DNA: TGTGCCATCAGTGGCGTCTATGGCTACACCTTC. The chain couples TRBV10-3 to TRBJ1-2; D gene uncertain. Between the trimmed V and J ends, which lost 4 bases and 4 bases, there was a span of 4 bases. The V gene's germline CDR1 is ENHRY and CDR2 SYGVKD. CDR3 length: 11 residues.

The rearrangement uses TRBV11-2 and TRBJ2-5; D is unclear. The J call is uncertain, as TRBJ2-7 better fits the DNA end. CDR1 SGHAT and CDR2 FQNNGV come from the germline V gene. The CDR3 extends over 14 amino acids. The CDR3 reads CASVGFRNSYEQYF. The CDR3 DNA reads TGTGCCAGCGTGGGATTCCGCAACTCCTACGAGCAGTACTTC.